These 18 T cell receptor beta chains were all obtained from the same sample, sequenced in a study of T-cell reconstitution after alpha-beta-depleted transplantation in children. The authors prepared the TCRbeta library with unique molecular identifiers. TCRdb used MiXCR to reprocess the PCR reads, holding one entry per CDR3 protein. Of some 520,000 distinct CDR3 sequences detected, roughly 33% appear once; the ten largest clones hold 2% to 3%. Sequenced material: PBMCs from the stem cell graft donor, taken from the stem cell graft. Source of these receptors: a human donor who donated a stem cell graft to a child with aplastic anemia.

The genes are TRBV7-9 and TRBJ1-1; 7 positions agree with TRBD1. Germline assignment: CDR1 SEHNR and CDR2 FQNEAQ (reference sequence). The CDR3 consists of 16 residues. The V segment lost 6 bases and the J segment 2 bases; nucleotides outside the gene matches: 12. The CDR3: CASSHWGGQKNTEAFF. CDR3 coding DNA: TGTGCCAGCAGTCATTGGGGGGGACAGAAAAACACTGAAGCTTTCTTT.

This clonotype turned up a few times. This rearrangement joins TRBV6-2 or TRBV6-3 to TRBJ1-3, with D possibly being TRBD1 (5 bases). V gave up 6 bases and J gave up 0 bases, with 15 bases separating them. Germline-derived CDR1 and CDR2 are MNHEY and SVGEGT. The CDR3 consists of 16 residues. As DNA, the CDR3 is TGTGCCAGCAGGGGGACGGATGACTTCTCTGGAAACACCATATATTTT. Its translation: CASRGTDDFSGNTIYF.

This rearrangement joins TRBV7-2 to TRBJ1-3, with D perhaps matching TRBD1 (5 bases). The CDR3 is 16 residues long. The germline CDR1 and CDR2 sequences are SGHTA and FQGNSA. V was pared by 0 bases and J by 2 bases, with 11 bases between. The CDR3 bases are TGTGCCAGCAGCTTAGCGCGGATGGGGGCTGGAAACACCATATATTTT. Encoded protein: CASSLARMGAGNTIYF.

This rearrangement joins TRBV5-6 to TRBJ2-6, with TRBD2 identical over 13 bases. V dropped 2 bases and J dropped 2; count of bases not matched to a gene: 4. The CDR3 has 18 amino acids. CDR1 is SGHDT, CDR2 YYEEEE, per germline. The CDR3 spells CASSLTGLAGAGANVLTF. For the CDR3, the DNA is TGTGCCAGCAGCTTAACAGGACTAGCGGGAGCTGGGGCCAACGTCCTGACTTTC.

This chain uses TRBV6-1 with TRBJ2-7; 8 bases fit TRBD1. This CDR3 contains 13 residues. After removal of 6 bases from V and 5 bases from J, the junction contained 6 bases not matched to a gene. Germline V gene data show CDR1 as MNHNS and CDR2 as SASEGT. As DNA, the CDR3 is TGTGCCAGCAGCGGATGGACAGGGAACGAGCAGTACGTC. The encoded protein is CASSGWTGNEQYV.

CDR3 bases: TGTGCCAGCAGCTTAGCAGGGAATAACTATGGCTACACCTTC. Translated: CASSLAGNNYGYTF. The genes are TRBV7-2 and TRBJ1-2; D remains unclear. Germline CDR1 SGHTA, CDR2 FQGNSA. This CDR3 is 14 amino acids long. The ends were cut back, 0 bases at V and 1 base at J, with 6 bases in the middle.

The V and J genes are TRBV28 and TRBJ1-1, with 9 bases lining up with TRBD1. The trim removed 4 bases at V and 2 bases at J, leaving 8 bases unmatched. The CDR3 consists of 16 residues. Germline V gene sequence: CDR1 MDHEN, CDR2 SYDVKM. CDR3 protein: CASSSTRTGVNTEAFF. Here the CDR3 DNA reads TGTGCCAGCAGTTCCACCCGGACAGGGGTCAACACTGAAGCTTTCTTT.

This clonotype was counted between two and nine times. The chain couples TRBV28 to TRBJ2-3; no firm D call. Germline V gene data show CDR1 as MDHEN and CDR2 as SYDVKM. Trimming shortened V by 0 bases and J by 4 bases, and 2 bases separated the two germline ends. The CDR3 sequence is 12 residues long. CDR3 coding DNA: TGTGCCAGCAGTTTATGGGCAGATACGCAGTATTTT. Translated, it gives CASSLWADTQYF.

This clonotype was observed a handful of times. V is TRBV10-3 and J is TRBJ2-7, with D maybe TRBD2 (5 bases). V was shortened by 0 bases and J by 4 bases, with 22 bases between the two germline ends. The CDR3 is 18 residues long. Germline V gives CDR1 ENHRY, CDR2 SYGVKD. Written as DNA, the CDR3 is TGTGCCATCAGTGAGTCGAGGGCAGGCCCGAGCCAAAGTTACGAGCAGTACTTC. Translating gives CAISESRAGPSQSYEQYF.

The table lists this clonotype with a few counts. The rearrangement joins TRBV5-6 to TRBJ2-7, with D possibly TRBD1 on 6 matching bases. Germline lookup yields CDR1 SGHDT and CDR2 YYEEEE. The CDR3 is made up of 13 amino acids. Trimming cost V 2 bases and J 6 bases, with 12 bases left between them. The DNA of the CDR3 is TGTGCCAGCAGCTTCTCTAGCAGGGGCGAGCAGTACGTC. Translated: CASSFSSRGEQYV.

This chain joins TRBV29-1 and TRBJ1-2; D is unresolved. Trimming took off 7 bases at V and 8 bases at J, with 17 bases between the two ends. This CDR3 has 12 residues. Looked up from germline, CDR1 is SQVTM and CDR2 is ANQGSEA. The CDR3 nucleotides read TGCAGCGCTCCGTTGGGTTTAAAGGGCTACACCTTC. Its translation is CSAPLGLKGYTF.

V gene TRBV5-6 combines with J gene TRBJ2-7, with 8 bases that match TRBD1. The V gene's germline CDR1 is SGHDT and CDR2 YYEEEE. V trimming: 2 bases; J trimming: 3 bases; junction bases outside the gene matches: 4. CDR3 length equals 14 residues. CDR3 residues: CASSFSGGLYEQYF. CDR3 nucleotide sequence: TGTGCCAGCAGCTTTTCAGGGGGCCTCTACGAGCAGTACTTC.

The chain is built from TRBV7-2 and TRBJ1-5; 8 nucleotides line up with TRBD1. There are 15 residues in the CDR3. Per germline, CDR1 SGHTA and CDR2 FQGNSA. V lost 2 bases and J lost 5; bases outside the gene matches: 5. CDR3 DNA: TGTGCCAGCAGCTTAAGACAGGGGCCCTATCAGCCCCAGCATTTT. As protein: CASSLRQGPYQPQHF.

A few counts support this clonotype. The CDR3 loop reads CSAATGSTNEKLFF. The CDR3 DNA sequence: TGCAGCGCGGCCACAGGGTCAACTAATGAAAAACTGTTTTTT. The chain carries TRBV29-1 and TRBJ1-4, with a tentative D call TRBD1 (6 bases). This CDR3 comprises 14 residues. Between the trimmed V and J ends, which lost 7 bases and 0 bases, there was a span of 12 bases. Looked up from germline, CDR1 is SQVTM and CDR2 is ANQGSEA. Together with reference TRBV29-1 and TRBJ1-4, the CDR3 gives the full variable domain: SAVISQKPSRDICQRGTSLTIQCQVDSQVTMMFWYRQQPGQSLTLIATANQGSEATYESGFVIDKFPISRPNLTFSTLTVSNMSPEDSSIYLCSAATGSTNEKLFFGSGTQLSVL.

The chain couples TRBV5-5 to TRBJ2-1; possible D gene TRBD1, 6 bases. This CDR3 contains 15 residues. Trimming took 4 bases from V and 7 from J, leaving 18 bases between them. CDR1 is SGHKS and CDR2 is YYEKEE in the germline V gene (reference sequence). The DNA of the CDR3 is TGTGCCAGCAGCCCCATCGGGCAGGGGACGAATGAGCAGTTCTTC. This encodes CASSPIGQGTNEQFF. The full variable domain, with the rest looked up from reference TRBV5-5 and TRBJ2-1, is DAGVTQSPTHLIKTRGQQVTLRCSPISGHKSVSWYQQVLGQGPQFIFQYYEKEERGRGNFPDRFSARQFPNYSSELNVNALLLGDSALYLCASSPIGQGTNEQFFGPGTRLTVL.

This clonotype has more than one count but fewer than ten. The genes are TRBV7-8 and TRBJ1-2; TRBD1 is a possible D gene (6 bases). V dropped 1 base and J dropped 4 bases, with 10 bases sitting between them. The CDR3 totals 14 residues. Germline V CDR1 and CDR2: SGHVS, FQNEAQ. The CDR3 nucleotides read TGTGCCAGCAGCTTAGACAGGGCCACCTATGGCTACACCTTC. This sequence encodes CASSLDRATYGYTF.

This clonotype was seen a few times. The V call is TRBV18, the J call TRBJ1-4; TRBD1 aligns across 8 bases. V shed 6 bases and J 4 bases; nucleotides not matched to a gene: 7. This CDR3 comprises 15 residues. Germline V gene data show CDR1 as KGHSH and CDR2 as LQKENI. The CDR3 bases are TGTGCCAGCTCGAACGACAGGGGCGATAATGAAAAACTGTTTTTT. Translating it yields CASSNDRGDNEKLFF. Filled out from reference TRBV18 and TRBJ1-4, the complete variable domain reads NAGVMQNPRHLVRRRGQEARLRCSPMKGHSHVYWYRQLPEEGLKFMVYLQKENIIDESGMPKERFSAEFPKEGPSILRIQQVVRGDSAAYFCASSNDRGDNEKLFFGSGTQLSVL.

This clonotype was recorded a few times. This rearrangement joins TRBV29-1 to TRBJ1-1, with a weak D call TRBD1 (6 bases). Trimming removed 3 bases from V and 3 bases from J, with 14 bases in between. Germline lookup yields CDR1 SQVTM and CDR2 ANQGSEA. CDR3 length: 14 residues. For the CDR3, the DNA is TGCAGCGTTGACTTCAGGGGAGGGTACACTGAAGCTTTCTTT. Translated, it gives CSVDFRGGYTEAFF.